The 18 T cell receptor beta chains below were found in one sample sequenced in a study of monozygotic twins with inflammatory bowel disease (dated by TCRdb to 2018 to 2020). Libraries were made using 5' RACE. Sequenced using an Illumina HiSeq 2500. Each CDR3 protein sequence appears as one entry after TCRdb reprocessed the reads, and no DNA is included. The table for this sample records approximately 330,000 distinct CDR3 sequences. 2% to 2.5% of the sample goes to the ten largest clones. Sequences were obtained from blood. These receptors originate from a human donor with ulcerative colitis or Crohn's disease, or a healthy co-twin of an affected twin (not recorded which).

The gene calls are TRBV3-1 and TRBJ2-7; TCRdb picks TRBD1, but there is no DNA to check that call. The CDR3 runs to 19 residues. CDR1 is LGHDT and CDR2 is YNNKEL in the germline V gene (reference sequence). This chain's CDR3 is CASSQERAGGVLSSYEQYF.

This chain joins TRBV7-9 and TRBJ2-5; TCRdb's D gene call, TRBD2, goes unchecked for lack of DNA. This CDR3 is 13 amino acids long. The germline CDR1 and CDR2 sequences are SEHNR and FQNEAQ (reference sequence). This CDR3 is CASSDSGRETQYF.

The chain has TRBV2 and TRBJ2-7; TCRdb's D call, TRBD1, is unchecked because there is no DNA. The germline V gene encodes CDR1 SNHLY and CDR2 FYNNEI. The CDR3 runs to 15 residues. CDR3 residues: CASSDRGARENEQYF.

This CDR3 is CSGQGTNEQYF. The chain carries TRBV20-1 and TRBJ2-7; TCRdb designates TRBD1, a call that cannot be tested without DNA. This CDR3 region has 11 residues. Germline V gene sequence: CDR1 DFQATT, CDR2 SNEGSKA (reference sequence).

V gene TRBV10-3 combines with J gene TRBJ2-7; the D gene TCRdb calls, TRBD1, cannot be checked with no DNA. Germline CDR1 ENHRY, CDR2 SYGVKD. This CDR3 is built from 14 residues. The CDR3 is CAIRGQVASYEQYF.

The V and J genes are TRBV7-2 and TRBJ2-3; with no DNA, the TCRdb D assignment of TRBD1 cannot be verified. CDR3 length: 16 amino acids. Germline-derived CDR1 and CDR2 are SGHTA and FQGNSA. CDR3 amino acids: CASSLVGGGASDTQYF.

The CDR3 protein is CATLRRGGYTF. V usage is TRBV6-5 and J usage is TRBJ1-2. This CDR3 is built from 11 residues. Germline V gene lookup returns CDR1 MNHEY and CDR2 SVGAGI.

This chain links TRBV10-3 with TRBJ2-2. The CDR3 has 12 amino acids. Germline V gives CDR1 ENHRY, CDR2 SYGVKD. The CDR3 region is CAIRPNTGELFF.

This chain joins TRBV10-3 and TRBJ2-5; the TCRdb D gene call, TRBD2, has no DNA to confirm it. The germline CDR1 and CDR2 sequences are ENHRY and SYGVKD. The length of the CDR3 is 17 residues. The CDR3 protein is CAISESGTSGYQETQYF.

The chain is built from TRBV12-3 or TRBV12-4 and TRBJ2-5; checking the TCRdb D call of TRBD1 is not possible without DNA. The CDR3 has 15 amino acids. The CDR3 loop is CASRQGQAPQETQYF.

The J gene is TRBJ2-2, the V gene TRBV3-1; TCRdb selects TRBD2, and the lack of DNA leaves this call unchecked. The CDR3 extends over 17 amino acids. CDR1 and CDR2 from the germline V gene are LGHDT and YNNKEL (reference sequence). CDR3 protein: CASAFRPSGNSAGELFF.

The chain combines TRBV5-1 with TRBJ2-1; TCRdb selects TRBD1, and the lack of DNA leaves this call unchecked. The CDR3 runs 15 residues. Germline-derived CDR1 and CDR2 are SGHRS and YFSETQ. CDR3 residues: CASSVGGYGTGEQFF.

This chain connects TRBV20-1 to TRBJ1-3. In germline, CDR1 is DFQATT, CDR2 SNEGSKA (reference sequence). The CDR3 has 13 residues. The CDR3 protein is CSARQSSGNTIYF.

This sequence joins TRBV29-1 and TRBJ2-5; TCRdb reports TRBD1, a call that lacks DNA to check it against. The CDR3 contains 13 residues. Germline CDR1 is SQVTM and CDR2 is ANQGSEA. The CDR3 protein is CSVEEHPWETQYF.

The chain employs TRBV3-1 and TRBJ2-7. Germline assignment: CDR1 LGHDT and CDR2 YNNKEL (reference sequence). The CDR3 contains 13 residues. The CDR3 region is CASSQEGSYEQYF.

The J gene is TRBJ1-1, the V gene TRBV25-1. The germline V gene encodes CDR1 MGHDK and CDR2 SYGVNS. The CDR3 sequence is 12 residues long. The CDR3 protein is CASSSWNTEAFF.

The rearrangement uses TRBV7-7 and TRBJ2-1. CDR1 SSHAT and CDR2 FNYEAQ come from the germline V gene (reference sequence). This CDR3 is built from 13 residues. The CDR3 here is CASSLGPAREQFF.

The chain combines TRBV29-1 with TRBJ2-6; TCRdb's D gene call, TRBD1, goes unchecked for lack of DNA. CDR3 length equals 15 residues. CDR1 and CDR2 (germline): SQVTM, ANQGSEA. The CDR3 protein is CSVPNGGSGANVLTF.